Shown below are 31 T cell receptor beta chains from a single sample sequenced in a study of T-cell memory formation after mild COVID-19. In TCRdb, the 5' RACE reads were re-called with MiXCR into one record per CDR3 protein. The table lists 300,000 to 350,000 distinct CDR3 sequences, about 13% of them singletons. The sequenced material came from PBMCs or a T cell subset sorted from them (not recorded which). The receptor set was obtained from a man aged 18 to 29 who had mild COVID-19 (a few samples of this study predate the infection). Cell type and time point are not known.

This sequence joins TRBV7-9 and TRBJ1-2; D unclear. CDR3 length equals 15 residues. Germline V lookup: CDR1 SEHNR, CDR2 FQNEAQ (reference sequence). Trimming shortened V by 1 base and J by 2 bases, and 11 bases separated the two germline ends. For the CDR3, the DNA is TGTGCCAGCAGCTTAGGGGTGCTCACAAACTATGGCTACACCTTC. Its translation is CASSLGVLTNYGYTF.

This clonotype was observed a few times. The CDR3 coding sequence is TGCAGTGCTAGAGATTGGGGGGCGCTGGAAGCTTTCTTT. Its protein product is CSARDWGALEAFF. The rearrangement uses TRBV20-1 and TRBJ1-1; tentatively, D is TRBD1 (6 bases). This CDR3 contains 13 residues. Trimming took off 0 bases at V and 8 bases at J, with 13 bases between the two ends. CDR1 is DFQATT and CDR2 is SNEGSKA in the germline V gene (reference sequence).

V usage is TRBV11-2 and J usage is TRBJ2-5; D may match TRBD1 or TRBD2 (5 bases each). V shed 4 bases and J shed 1 base, with 16 bases lying between them. Germline assignment: CDR1 SGHAT and CDR2 FQNNGV. The CDR3 totals 16 residues. The CDR3 DNA follows: TGTGCCAGCAGCTCACCCGGGGCAGGGATCCAAGAGACCCAGTACTTC. Its translation is CASSSPGAGIQETQYF.

This clonotype was counted only a few times. This chain joins TRBV7-2 and TRBJ2-2; 9 bases are shared with TRBD2. This CDR3 has 16 amino acids. CDR1 is SGHTA, CDR2 FQGNSA, per germline. J lost 0 bases, V lost 5 bases, and 4 bases had no gene match. CDR3 protein: CASSPWTSANTGELFF. DNA of the CDR3: TGTGCCAGCAGCCCATGGACTAGCGCGAACACCGGGGAGCTGTTTTTT.

V is TRBV11-1 and J is TRBJ1-1; 11 bases line up with TRBD1. From germline, CDR1 is SGHAT and CDR2 FQDESV (reference sequence). This CDR3 is built from 15 residues. The trim removed 5 bases at V and 0 bases at J, leaving 2 bases unmatched. The DNA for the CDR3 is TGTGCCAGCAGCCGGGACAGGGGGGTGAACACTGAAGCTTTCTTT. Translated, it gives CASSRDRGVNTEAFF.

This clonotype was recorded at least ten times. The chain is built from TRBV29-1 and TRBJ2-6; unclear D gene. Germline V CDR1 and CDR2: SQVTM, ANQGSEA. V gave up 5 bases and J gave up 1 base, with 6 bases separating them. The CDR3 loop spans 13 amino acids. CDR3 loop: CSVQGSGANVLTF. For the CDR3, the DNA is TGCAGCGTTCAAGGGTCTGGGGCCAACGTCCTGACTTTC.

This clonotype was detected ten times or more. J is TRBJ2-7 and V is TRBV6-6, with TRBD1 as a possible D gene (6 bases). The CDR3 covers 16 residues. CDR1 MNHNY and CDR2 SVGAGI come from the germline V gene (reference sequence). The V end was cut by 6 bases, the J end by 3 bases, with 21 bases between. The DNA for the CDR3 is TGTGCCAGCAGCCTTCATCCCGGAACAGGGAACTACGAGCAGTACGTC. Its protein is CASSLHPGTGNYEQYV.

This chain uses TRBV2 with TRBJ2-5, with a weak D call TRBD1 (7 bases). CDR3 length: 14 amino acids. CDR1 SNHLY and CDR2 FYNNEI come from the germline V gene. V gave up 6 bases and J gave up 4 bases, with 15 bases separating them. CDR3 sequence (DNA): TGTGCCAGCAGGCTGCAGGGGGGAGCAGAGACCCAGTACTTC. It codes for CASRLQGGAETQYF.

J is TRBJ1-5 and V is TRBV7-8; no definite D call. Germline loops: CDR1 SGHVS, CDR2 FQNEAQ. This CDR3 comprises 12 residues. V dropped 5 bases and J dropped 4 bases, with 6 bases sitting between them. The CDR3 nucleotides read TGTGCCAGCAGCGAAATAAATCAGCCCCAGCATTTT. It encodes CASSEINQPQHF.

In this sample, this clonotype turned up a few times. The V and J genes are TRBV7-2 and TRBJ1-4; 8 bases map to TRBD1. The CDR3 is 16 residues long. Losses at the gene ends were 5 bases for V and 10 bases for J; bases not matched to a gene: 15. Germline V gene lookup returns CDR1 SGHTA and CDR2 FQGNSA. In DNA form, the CDR3 reads TGTGCCAGCAGCCCCAGCATTGCAGGGGGCGGAGGAAAACTGTTTTTT. Protein: CASSPSIAGGGGKLFF. Drawing the rest from reference TRBV7-2 and TRBJ1-4, the complete variable domain is GAGVSQSPSNKVTEKGKDVELRCDPISGHTALYWYRQSLGQGLEFLIYFQGNSAPDKSGLPSDRFSAERTGGSVSTLTIQRTQQEDSAVYLCASSPSIAGGGGKLFFGSGTQLSVL.

V is TRBV14 and J is TRBJ1-6; D unresolved. The length of the CDR3 is 13 residues. V lost 1 base, J lost 13 bases, and 11 bases lay in between. The germline V gene has CDR1 SGHDN and CDR2 FVKESK. CDR3 DNA: TGTGCCAGCAGCCAAGCACAAGGTTCGCCCCTCCACTTT. Protein product: CASSQAQGSPLHF.

This clonotype was detected a few times. The chain uses TRBV9 and TRBJ1-2; perhaps TRBD1 as D (5 bases). The CDR3 spans 14 residues. V lost 0 bases, J lost 1 base, and 7 bases lay in between. Germline V CDR1 and CDR2: SGDLS, YYNGEE. The CDR3 sequence is CASSVGGDNYGYTF. The CDR3 bases are TGTGCCAGCAGCGTAGGGGGGGATAACTATGGCTACACCTTC.

Many counts were recorded for this clonotype. The chain employs TRBV11-2 and TRBJ2-3; 7 positions agree with TRBD1. CDR3 length: 16 residues. Looked up from germline, CDR1 is SGHAT and CDR2 is FQNNGV. V shed 4 bases and J 5 bases; nucleotides not matched to a gene: 12. CDR3 sequence (DNA): TGTGCCAGCAGCTCGCTGAGGGTAGGGGGCGGAGATACGCAGTATTTT. The encoded protein is CASSSLRVGGGDTQYF.

This clonotype has only a few counts. This chain joins TRBV5-1 and TRBJ2-1; the D is unclear. Deletions cut 4 bases from V and 8 bases from J, with 13 bases between. This CDR3 region has 13 residues. CDR1 is SGHRS, CDR2 YFSETQ, per germline. CDR3 nucleotide sequence: TGCGCCAGCAGCCCGGGCCTCGCCCATGAGCAGTTCTTC. Its protein product is CASSPGLAHEQFF.

This chain joins TRBV6-5 and TRBJ2-7; D is unresolved. The germline V and J ends were trimmed by 8 bases and 2 bases, with 7 bases remaining between them. CDR1 and CDR2 (germline): MNHEY, SVGAGI. CDR3 length: 11 residues. As DNA, the CDR3 is TGTGCCAGCGGCGACACCTACGAGCAGTACTTC. This gives the protein CASGDTYEQYF.

For the CDR3, the DNA is TGTGCCAGCACCCGGGAGGGGAGGAACACTGAAGCTTTCTTT. As protein: CASTREGRNTEAFF. The chain combines TRBV7-9 with TRBJ1-1, with D perhaps matching TRBD1 (5 bases). Germline values: CDR1 SEHNR, CDR2 FQNEAQ (reference sequence). Trimming pared 7 bases from V and 1 base from J, leaving 13 bases between. The CDR3 covers 14 residues.

The chain employs TRBV5-1 and TRBJ2-7; D uncertain. V lost 2 bases, J lost 2 bases, and 8 bases lay in between. Germline loops: CDR1 SGHRS, CDR2 YFSETQ. The CDR3 totals 13 residues. Here the CDR3 DNA reads TGCGCCAGCAGCTTAACTGAGACCTACGAGCAGTACTTC. It is translated as CASSLTETYEQYF. Filled out from reference TRBV5-1 and TRBJ2-7, the complete variable domain reads KAGVTQTPRYLIKTRGQQVTLSCSPISGHRSVSWYQQTPGQGLQFLFEYFSETQRNKGNFPGRFSGRQFSNSRSEMNVSTLELGDSALYLCASSLTETYEQYFGPGTRLTVT.

The chain links TRBV7-2 to TRBJ2-3; a weak D match, TRBD2 (6 bases). This CDR3 has 14 residues. Germline-derived CDR1 and CDR2 are SGHTA and FQGNSA. V was cut by 1 base and J by 5 bases, with 10 bases left in between. CDR3 residues: CASSLVLGGDTQYF. The CDR3 DNA sequence: TGTGCCAGCAGCTTAGTGCTCGGGGGAGATACGCAGTATTTT.

This clonotype was picked up a small number of times. This chain joins TRBV7-2 and TRBJ2-5, with 10 bases that match TRBD1. Unmatched junction bases numbered 3, after V lost 4 bases and J lost 1 base. This CDR3 comprises 15 residues. The germline CDR1 and CDR2 sequences are SGHTA and FQGNSA. CDR3 protein: CASSSRTGGQETQYF. The CDR3 nucleotides read TGTGCCAGCAGCTCCCGGACAGGGGGCCAAGAGACCCAGTACTTC.

This clonotype is a singleton in its sample. The chain recombines TRBV20-1 with TRBJ2-1, with TRBD2 as a possible D gene (6 bases). The CDR3 sequence is 14 residues long. Germline V gives CDR1 DFQATT, CDR2 SNEGSKA (reference sequence). V lost 2 bases to trimming and J lost 7 bases, with 15 bases between them. The CDR3 is CSARSVLGGNEQFF. The CDR3, as DNA: TGCAGTGCTAGAAGTGTACTGGGGGGAAATGAGCAGTTCTTC.

This clonotype was recorded a few times. The chain uses TRBV15 and TRBJ2-1, with D perhaps matching TRBD2 (6 bases). The CDR3 runs 14 residues. The germline V gene encodes CDR1 LNHNV and CDR2 YYDKDF (reference sequence). V was trimmed by 3 bases and J by 0 bases, leaving 6 bases between them. CDR3 protein: CATSRTSSYNEQFF. As DNA, the CDR3 is TGTGCCACCAGCAGGACTAGCTCCTACAATGAGCAGTTCTTC.

At least ten counts were recorded for this clonotype. The J gene is TRBJ2-1, the V gene TRBV6-2 or TRBV6-3, with D tentatively TRBD1 or TRBD2 (5 bases each). V was trimmed by 5 bases and J by 0 bases, leaving 11 bases between them. Germline CDR1 and CDR2: MNHEY and SVGEGT. The CDR3 length is 15 residues. DNA for the CDR3: TGTGCCAGCAGTCACCGGGACGTCTCCTACAATGAGCAGTTCTTC. Translation: CASSHRDVSYNEQFF.

The CDR3 nucleotides are TGTGCCAGCAGTTCCCTAAATGGGTTTGAGGGCTACACCTTC. Translating it yields CASSSLNGFEGYTF. The chain employs TRBV12-3 or TRBV12-4 and TRBJ1-2; unclear D gene. The CDR3 contains 14 residues. The V and J ends lost 4 bases and 8 bases respectively, with 17 bases between them.

The chain has TRBV28 and TRBJ2-5; 9 bases agree with TRBD1. Germline V gene lookup returns CDR1 MDHEN and CDR2 SYDVKM. This CDR3 region has 15 residues. V lost 6 bases, J lost 2 bases, and 7 bases stayed unmatched. CDR3 sequence reads: CASSHYRGLQETQYF. The CDR3, as DNA: TGTGCCAGCAGCCATTACAGGGGGCTGCAAGAGACCCAGTACTTC.

This clonotype showed up many times. The V call is TRBV7-2, the J call TRBJ1-2; D perhaps matches TRBD1 (6 bases). This CDR3 region has 14 residues. CDR1 is SGHTA, CDR2 FQGNSA, per germline. V was clipped by 3 bases and J by 5 bases, with 13 bases between them. CDR3 DNA: TGTGCCAGCAGCTTGTGGACAGAGGGGTATGGCTACACCTTC. Its translation: CASSLWTEGYGYTF.

CDR3 sequence reads: CASSQIYRTGTYEQYF. Here the CDR3 DNA reads TGTGCCAGCAGCCAAATATATCGGACAGGGACCTACGAGCAGTACTTC. The J gene is TRBJ2-7, the V gene TRBV3-1; 8 nucleotides match TRBD1. V lost 2 bases and J lost 2; bases outside the gene matches: 8. The CDR3 contains 16 residues. CDR1 and CDR2 from the germline V gene are LGHDT and YNNKEL (reference sequence).

The chain's CDR3 is CASSRGPGRQKETQYF. CDR3 DNA: TGTGCCAGCAGCCGTGGCCCAGGGCGACAAAAGGAGACCCAGTACTTC. The V call is TRBV7-9, the J call TRBJ2-5; perhaps TRBD1 as D (5 bases). The CDR3 runs 16 residues. V lost 5 bases, J lost 5 bases, and 21 bases lay in between. CDR1 is SEHNR, CDR2 FQNEAQ, per germline (reference sequence).

The chain uses TRBV19 and TRBJ1-5; possibly TRBD1 for D (5 bases). The CDR3 loop spans 13 amino acids. V gave up 3 bases and J gave up 2 bases, with 5 bases separating them. Germline V gene lookup returns CDR1 LNHDA and CDR2 SQIVND (reference sequence). For the CDR3, the DNA is TGTGCCAGTAGTATGACAGGCAATCAGCCCCAGCATTTT. Encoded protein: CASSMTGNQPQHF.

The chain is built from TRBV3-1 and TRBJ1-1, with D possibly matching TRBD1 (5 bases). Between the trimmed V and J ends, which lost 0 bases and 8 bases, there was a span of 7 bases. This CDR3 comprises 12 residues. CDR1 LGHDT and CDR2 YNNKEL come from the germline V gene (reference sequence). In DNA form, the CDR3 reads TGTGCCAGCAGCCAAGAGGGGGGAGAAGCTTTCTTT. This codes for CASSQEGGEAFF.

This clonotype was seen a few times. The gene calls are TRBV7-2 and TRBJ1-5; D is uncertain. V was cut by 5 bases and J by 0 bases, with 11 bases left in between. Germline lookup yields CDR1 SGHTA and CDR2 FQGNSA. The CDR3 runs to 15 residues. The CDR3 nucleotides read TGTGCCAGCAGCCGATCCTTAAATAGCAATCAGCCCCAGCATTTT. It is translated as CASSRSLNSNQPQHF.

This clonotype was observed a few times. The chain employs TRBV27 and TRBJ2-5; D ambiguous. Germline V CDR1 and CDR2: MNHEY, SMNVEV (reference sequence). The CDR3 consists of 12 residues. Trimming removed 6 bases from V and 5 bases from J, with 10 bases in between. CDR3 DNA: TGTGCCAGCAGAGGGCTGGAGGAGACCCAGTACTTC. It yields the protein CASRGLEETQYF.